These T cell receptor beta chains were read from a single sample in a study of blood T cell repertoires in COVID-19. Using immunoSEQ multiplex PCR, the repertoire was profiled, and TCRdb retains in-frame clones only, with some absent. In the table there are some 74,000 clones, roughly 90% of which are singletons. Sequencing input: peripheral blood. The receptors derive from a man aged 45-65 years with COVID-19, enrolled during active disease. Each CDR3 is given with its conserved first and last residue. D genes are given only for firm matches. Only some rows state a clone size, as once, few, many or a class for expanded clones.

>TRBJ2-3|TRBV10-3|17|NA|NA
CATTADGGGSGTDTQYF
TGTGCCACCACAGCGGACGGGGGAGGCTCGGGCACAGATACGCAGTATTTT
>TRBJ2-1|TRBV2|13|NA|NA
CASSSGRGNEQFF
TGTGCCAGCAGTAGCGGACGGGGGAATGAGCAGTTCTTC
>TRBJ2-1|TRBV5-1|14|NA|TRBD2
CASSWGGVINEQFF
TGCGCCAGCAGCTGGGGGGGAGTAATCAATGAGCAGTTCTTC
>TRBJ1-5|TRBV6-1|18|NA|NA
CASSETPDSPYSNQPQHF
TGTGCCAGCAGTGAAACCCCGGACTCCCCTTATAGCAATCAGCCCCAGCATTTT
>TRBJ1-1|TRBV4-2|14|NA|NA
CASSQVQRDTEAFF
TGTGCCAGCAGCCAAGTACAGCGGGACACTGAAGCTTTCTTT
>TRBJ2-6|TRBV10-3|14|NA|NA
CAISQGTGANVLTF
TGTGCCATCAGCCAGGGAACCGGGGCCAACGTCCTGACTTTC
>TRBJ2-5|TRBV6-2/TRBV6-3|16|NA|TRBD2
CASSYGTSGNQETQYF
TGTGCCAGCAGTTACGGGACTAGCGGGAACCAAGAGACCCAGTACTTC
>TRBJ1-1|TRBV5-1|14|NA|TRBD1
CASSIYRGSTEAFF
TGCGCCAGCAGCATTTACAGGGGGAGCACTGAAGCTTTCTTT
>TRBJ1-1|TRBV6-5|15|NA|NA
CASSLSQGRGTEAFF
TGTGCCAGCAGTTTATCACAGGGTCGCGGTACTGAAGCTTTCTTT
>TRBJ2-5|TRBV5-1|16|NA|TRBD2
CASSPGLAGERETQYF
TGCGCCAGCAGCCCGGGACTAGCGGGAGAGAGGGAGACCCAGTACTTC
>TRBJ1-5|TRBV27|15|NA|TRBD1
CASSAYRGNYQPQHF
TGTGCCAGCAGTGCGTACAGGGGTAACTATCAGCCCCAGCATTTT
>TRBJ2-1|TRBV7-9|16|NA|TRBD1
CASNSRGTGRRNEQFF
TGTGCCAGCAACTCAAGGGGGACAGGGCGGAGGAATGAGCAGTTCTTC
>TRBJ2-3|TRBV5-1|15|NA|TRBD2
CASTTAGATTDTQYF
TGCGCCAGCACCACAGCGGGGGCCACCACAGATACGCAGTATTTT
>TRBJ2-7|TRBV6-2/TRBV6-3|11|NA|NA
CASSGMREQYF
TGTGCCAGCAGTGGAATGAGGGAGCAGTACTTC
>TRBJ1-5|TRBV19|15|NA|NA
CASSIYRGGNQPQHF
TGTGCCAGTAGTATTTACCGGGGGGGCAATCAGCCCCAGCATTTT
>TRBJ2-7|TRBV5-1|14|NA|NA
CASSLRGRAYEQYF
TGCGCCAGCAGCTTGAGAGGCAGGGCGTACGAGCAGTACTTC
>TRBJ1-6|TRBV30|14|NA|NA
CAWSVGRLDSPLHF
TGTGCCTGGAGTGTGGGGCGGTTGGATTCACCCCTCCACTTT
>TRBJ1-2|TRBV2|13|NA|TRBD1
CASSFTGGYGYTF
TGTGCCAGCAGTTTCACAGGGGGCTATGGCTACACCTTC
>TRBJ2-7|TRBV28|13|NA|TRBD1
CASSPGQGYEQYF
TGTGCCAGCAGCCCGGGACAGGGCTACGAGCAGTACTTC
>TRBJ1-2|TRBV5-5|12|NA|NA
CASSLVGDGYTF
TGTGCCAGCAGCTTGGTAGGGGATGGCTACACCTTC
>TRBJ1-5|TRBV30|13|NA|NA
CAWSGQGGQPQHF
TGTGCCTGGAGTGGCCAGGGAGGACAGCCCCAGCATTTT
>TRBJ1-3|TRBV19|15|NA|TRBD1
CASSLGQGAGNTIYF
TGTGCCAGTAGTCTTGGACAGGGCGCTGGAAACACCATATATTTT
>TRBJ1-4|TRBV28|16|NA|TRBD1
CASSPPPGQANEKLFF
TGTGCCAGCAGTCCCCCCCCCGGACAGGCTAATGAAAAACTGTTTTTT
>TRBJ2-2|TRBV4-3|15|NA|TRBD2
CASSQGLAITGELFF
TGCGCCAGCAGCCAAGGACTAGCGATAACCGGGGAGCTGTTTTTT
>TRBJ2-3|TRBV19|15|NA|NA
CASSGLASRADTQYF
TGTGCCAGTAGTGGGCTAGCTTCTAGAGCAGATACGCAGTATTTT
>TRBJ2-3|TRBV4-2|15|NA|NA
CASSQRPPSHPRQYF
TGTGCCAGCAGCCAAAGACCTCCGTCACACCCTAGGCAGTATTTT
>TRBJ1-1|TRBV6-5|13|NA|NA
CASSQRGNTEAFF
TGTGCCAGCAGTCAGCGGGGGAACACTGAAGCTTTCTTT
>TRBJ2-3|TRBV9|15|NA|TRBD2
CASSFTREDPDTQYF
TGTGCCAGCAGCTTCACCCGGGAGGACCCCGATACGCAGTATTTT
>TRBJ2-2|TRBV5-4|16|NA|NA
CASSLGGPRIPGELFF
TGTGCCAGCAGCTTGGGGGGGCCGCGGATCCCCGGGGAGCTGTTTTTT
>TRBJ2-5|TRBV29-1|13|NA|NA
CSTGQSFQETQYF
TGCAGCACCGGACAGTCATTCCAAGAGACCCAGTACTTC
>TRBJ1-4|TRBV29-1|13|once|TRBD1
CSARTGTNEKLFF
TGCAGCGCCAGGACAGGGACTAATGAAAAACTGTTTTTT
>TRBJ1-1|TRBV5-4|15|NA|TRBD1
CASSGTGGWNTEAFF
TGTGCCAGCAGCGGGACAGGGGGATGGAACACTGAAGCTTTCTTT
>TRBJ2-1|TRBV28|16|NA|TRBD2
CASSRGGWSEYNEQFF
TGTGCCAGCAGCCGGGGGGGGTGGTCGGAATACAATGAGCAGTTCTTC
>TRBJ1-1|TRBV5-4|16|NA|NA
CASSLGAWGGVNEAFF
TGTGCCAGCAGCTTGGGGGCCTGGGGCGGGGTGAACGAAGCTTTCTTT
>TRBJ2-2|TRBV30|13|NA|TRBD1
CACRDRVTGELFF
TGTGCCTGCAGGGACAGGGTGACCGGGGAGCTGTTTTTT
>TRBJ1-5|TRBV7-2|13|NA|NA
CASSLERLQPQHF
TGTGCCAGCAGCTTAGAGCGACTCCAGCCCCAGCATTTT
>TRBJ2-7|TRBV2|17|once|TRBD2
CASSEFFGGRAAEEQYF
TGTGCCAGCAGTGAATTTTTTGGCGGGAGGGCCGCTGAAGAGCAGTACTTC
>TRBJ2-5|TRBV7-8|14|NA|TRBD2
CASSSGTTQETQYF
TGTGCCAGCAGCTCCGGGACTACCCAAGAGACCCAGTACTTC
>TRBJ2-5|TRBV15|16|NA|NA
CATSRDRGQKQETQYF
TGTGCCACCAGCAGAGATAGGGGACAAAAACAAGAGACCCAGTACTTC
>TRBJ2-6|TRBV5-4|16|NA|NA
CASSLNGGLGANVLTF
TGTGCCAGCAGCTTAAATGGGGGCCTCGGGGCCAACGTCCTGACTTTC
>TRBJ2-7|TRBV4-3|14|NA|TRBD1
CASAVARTGYEQYF
TGCGCCAGCGCCGTCGCCAGGACAGGTTACGAGCAGTACTTC
>TRBJ2-7|TRBV5-4|15|NA|NA
CASSLGVTGAYEQYF
TGTGCCAGCAGCTTGGGGGTGACAGGAGCCTACGAGCAGTACTTC
>TRBJ2-5|TRBV7-3|15|NA|NA
CASSSQGGFQETQYF
TGTGCCAGCAGCTCACAGGGAGGGTTCCAAGAGACCCAGTACTTC
>TRBJ2-3|TRBV11-2|16|once|TRBD2
CASSSRLAGIQDTQYF
TGTGCCAGCAGCTCGAGACTAGCGGGAATTCAAGATACGCAGTATTTT
>TRBJ1-1|TRBV7-9|13|NA|NA
CASSSAGLTEAFF
TGTGCCAGCAGTTCGGCGGGCCTCACTGAAGCTTTCTTT
>TRBJ2-3|TRBV7-3|15|NA|TRBD2
CASTPSGGLLDTQYF
TGTGCCAGCACGCCCTCGGGGGGGCTTTTAGATACGCAGTATTTT
>TRBJ2-7|TRBV29-1|13|once|TRBD2
CSVASGTSYEQYF
TGCAGCGTTGCTAGCGGGACCTCCTACGAGCAGTACTTC
>TRBJ1-5|TRBV18|15|NA|TRBD1
CASSPKDRAGQPQHF
TGTGCCAGCTCACCAAAGGACAGGGCAGGACAGCCCCAGCATTTT
>TRBJ1-1|TRBV28|14|NA|NA
CASSPWVQDTEAFF
TGTGCCAGCAGTCCCTGGGTGCAGGACACTGAAGCTTTCTTT
>TRBJ1-5|TRBV7-2|15|NA|TRBD1
CASSQTGVVAQPQHF
TGTGCCAGCAGCCAGACAGGGGTTGTGGCTCAGCCCCAGCATTTT
>TRBJ2-5|TRBV27|13|NA|NA
CASSLSREETQYF
TGTGCCAGCAGTTTATCCAGGGAAGAGACCCAGTACTTC
>TRBJ1-4|TRBV5-1|13|NA|TRBD1
CASSRTGGEKLFF
TGCGCCAGCAGCCGAACAGGGGGCGAAAAACTGTTTTTT
>TRBJ1-1|TRBV4-3|14|few|TRBD1
CASSQGQGDTEAFF
TGCGCCAGCAGCCAAGGGCAGGGGGACACTGAAGCTTTCTTT